This TCR beta chain comes out of a study of T-cell memory formation after mild COVID-19. TCRdb re-analysed the 5' RACE reads in MiXCR, keeping a single row per CDR3 protein. The sample lists roughly 180,000 distinct CDR3 sequences, about 18% occurring once. The CDR3 runs to 12 residues. CDR1 is MDHEN and CDR2 is SYDVKM in the germline V gene. V lost 3 bases, J lost 4 bases, and 6 bases lay in between. As concerns this clonotype: The target antigen is unknown.

Study observations and caveats: Within pre-infection memory, some responding clones were found, suggesting cross-reactive memory joined. Later expanders leaned toward CD4+, whereas clones contracting from day 15 to 85 were balanced CD4/CD8. Confirmation was lacking for SARS-CoV-2 specificity of second-wave clones that peaked on day 37.

The TCR originated in a man aged 18 to 29 who had mild COVID-19 (a few samples of this study predate the infection). Cell type and time point are not known. Sequenced: PBMCs or a T cell subset sorted from them (not recorded which). This rearrangement joins TRBV28 to TRBJ1-2; D remains unclear. The CDR3 bases are TGTGCCAGCAGTTTCTGGGCCTATGGCTACACCTTC. Translation gives CASSFWAYGYTF.